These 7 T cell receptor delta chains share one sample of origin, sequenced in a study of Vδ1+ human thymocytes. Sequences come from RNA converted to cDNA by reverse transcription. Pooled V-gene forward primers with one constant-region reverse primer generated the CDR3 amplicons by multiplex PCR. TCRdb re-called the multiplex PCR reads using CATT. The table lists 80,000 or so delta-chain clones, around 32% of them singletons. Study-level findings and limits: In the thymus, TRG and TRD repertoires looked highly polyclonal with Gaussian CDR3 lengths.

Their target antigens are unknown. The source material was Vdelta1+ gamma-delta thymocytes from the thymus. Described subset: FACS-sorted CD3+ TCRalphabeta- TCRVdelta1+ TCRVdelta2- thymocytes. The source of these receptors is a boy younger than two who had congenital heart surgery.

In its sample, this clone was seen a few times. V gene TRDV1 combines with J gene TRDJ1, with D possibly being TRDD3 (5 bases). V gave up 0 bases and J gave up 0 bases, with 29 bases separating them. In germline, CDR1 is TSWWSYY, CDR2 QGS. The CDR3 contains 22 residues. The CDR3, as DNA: TGTGCTCTTGGGGAACTAGTGCGTAATTGTGGGGTTAACGAGGGTTACACCGATAAACTCATCTTT. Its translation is CALGELVRNCGVNEGYTDKLIF.

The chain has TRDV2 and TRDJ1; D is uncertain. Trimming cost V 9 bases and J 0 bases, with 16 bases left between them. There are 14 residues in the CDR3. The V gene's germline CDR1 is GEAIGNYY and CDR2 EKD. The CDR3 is CATDLSWYTDKLIF. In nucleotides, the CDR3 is TGTGCCACCGATCTCAGTTGGTACACCGATAAACTCATCTTT.

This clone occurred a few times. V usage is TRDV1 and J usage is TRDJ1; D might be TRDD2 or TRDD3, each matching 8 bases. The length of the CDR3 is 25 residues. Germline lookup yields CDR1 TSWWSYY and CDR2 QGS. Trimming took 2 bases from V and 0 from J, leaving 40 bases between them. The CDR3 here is CALGEAFLGASPSTGDTRYTDKLIF. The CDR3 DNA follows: TGTGCTCTTGGGGAAGCCTTCCTAGGAGCGAGTCCATCGACTGGGGATACCCGTTACACCGATAAACTCATCTTT.

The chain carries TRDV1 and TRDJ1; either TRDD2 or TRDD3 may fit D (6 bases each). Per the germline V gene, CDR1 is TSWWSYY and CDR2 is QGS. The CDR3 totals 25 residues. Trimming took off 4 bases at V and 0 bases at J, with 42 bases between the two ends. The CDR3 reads CALGGRTTPLLHRGSLGPYTDKLIF. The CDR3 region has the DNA TGTGCTCTTGGGGGCCGTACAACACCTCTCCTACACCGGGGATCCTTGGGGCCGTACACCGATAAACTCATCTTT.

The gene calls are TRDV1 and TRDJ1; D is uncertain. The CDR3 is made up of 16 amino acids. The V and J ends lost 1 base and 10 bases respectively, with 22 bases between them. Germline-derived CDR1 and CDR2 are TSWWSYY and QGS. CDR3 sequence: CALGERRVLHKRALIF. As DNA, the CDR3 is TGTGCTCTTGGGGAACGTCGGGTTCTCCATAAAAGAGCACTCATCTTT.

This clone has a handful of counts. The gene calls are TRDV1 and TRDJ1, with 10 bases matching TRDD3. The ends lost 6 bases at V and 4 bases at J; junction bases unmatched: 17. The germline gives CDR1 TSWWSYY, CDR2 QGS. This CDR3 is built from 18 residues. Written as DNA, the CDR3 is TGTGCTCTTGGACCGCCGCCCTCTCTGGGGGATAAATGCGATAAACTCATCTTT. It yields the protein CALGPPPSLGDKCDKLIF.

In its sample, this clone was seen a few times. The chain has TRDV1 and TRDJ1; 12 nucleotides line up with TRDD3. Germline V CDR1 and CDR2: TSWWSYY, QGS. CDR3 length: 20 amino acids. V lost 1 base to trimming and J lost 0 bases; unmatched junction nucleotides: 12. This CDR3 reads CALGEPQVYWGIQYTDKLIF. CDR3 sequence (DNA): TGTGCTCTTGGGGAACCCCAAGTATACTGGGGGATACAGTACACCGATAAACTCATCTTT.